This T cell receptor (beta chain) stems from a study of tumor-infiltrating lymphocytes in primary liver carcinoma. Study-level information: Stage T1-T3 N0M0 tumors measured 4.2 to 10 cm at most.

Scientists recovered RNA and DNA together from roughly 20-30 mg of unsorted bulk tissue. Patients were chronically HBV-infected and treatment-naive. The CDR3 spans 11 residues. In germline, CDR1 is SQVTM, CDR2 ANQGSEA. A constant-region primer served to make TCR beta cDNA from around 540 ng total RNA. Libraries for TCR beta were built through three nested multiplex PCR rounds, which together made up a slightly modified ARM-PCR procedure. The first two PCR rounds, roughly 11 cycles each, used TRBV1-TRBV30 forward primers and a C-beta reverse primer. A single record per CDR3 protein comes from TCRdb applying MiXCR to the multiplex PCR reads. This table has roughly 100,000 distinct CDR3 sequences, about four fifths appearing once. Study-level results: Among the pair types, tumor region pairs showed more overlap than tumor-adjacent and tumor-blood pairs.

About this clonotype itself: Its target is unknown. One end of the junction varies from germline; a read error may be responsible.

The sequencing input was liver tumor tissue from sampling region 3. Indicated subset: tumor region T3, left-lateral pole. The TCR was taken from a man aged 40-49 years with primary liver carcinoma and hepatitis B virus infection. The rearrangement uses TRBV29-1 and TRBJ2-2; either TRBD1 or TRBD2 may supply D (5 bases each). CDR3 in amino acids: CSAEGSGELFF. The CDR3 DNA is TGTAGCGCCGAGGGGAGCGGGGAGCTGTTTTTT.